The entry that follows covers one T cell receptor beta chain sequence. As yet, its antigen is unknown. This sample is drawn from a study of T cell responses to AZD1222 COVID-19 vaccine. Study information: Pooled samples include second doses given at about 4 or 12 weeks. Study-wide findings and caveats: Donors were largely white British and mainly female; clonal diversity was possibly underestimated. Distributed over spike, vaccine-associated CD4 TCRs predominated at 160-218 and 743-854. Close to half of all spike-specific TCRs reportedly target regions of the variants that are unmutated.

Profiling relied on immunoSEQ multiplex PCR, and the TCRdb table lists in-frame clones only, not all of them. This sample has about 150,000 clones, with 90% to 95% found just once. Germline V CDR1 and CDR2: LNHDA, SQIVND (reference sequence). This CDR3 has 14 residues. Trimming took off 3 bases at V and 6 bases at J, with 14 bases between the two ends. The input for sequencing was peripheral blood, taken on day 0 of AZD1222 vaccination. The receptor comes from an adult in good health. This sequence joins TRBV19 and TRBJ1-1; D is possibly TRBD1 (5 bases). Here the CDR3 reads CASSITGGSAEAFF. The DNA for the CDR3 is TGTGCCAGTAGTATTACAGGCGGGAGTGCTGAAGCTTTCTTT.